This T cell receptor (beta chain) is drawn from a study of CD8+ T cells in alopecia areata. Remarks on this clone: Its antigen is undetermined.

Extracted RNA was reverse transcribed into cDNA, the sequencing template. The protocol was immunoSEQ multiplex PCR, while the TCRdb copy is restricted to in-frame clones and leaves out a portion. The sample records fewer than 350,000 clones, about three fifths being singletons. V lost 7 bases and J lost 4; bases outside the gene matches: 8. The germline CDR1 and CDR2 sequences are MNHNS and SASEGT. The CDR3 extends over 14 amino acids. General observations from the study: There were many expanded lesional clones persisting in scalp and blood during tofacitinib.

Treatment described: oral pan-JAK inhibitor, 5-10 mg twice daily. The sequence derives from a human donor with alopecia areata. The chain is built from TRBV6-1 and TRBJ1-1; TRBD1 agrees at 8 bases. The starting material was CD4+ T cells sorted from blood, obtained at week 24, from a patient treated with tofacitinib. CDR3 sequence (DNA): TGTGCCAGCAAACCGGACAGGGCCTCCACTGAAGCTTTCTTT. Protein product: CASKPDRASTEAFF.